The clone carrying this T cell receptor (beta chain) ranks as medium-sized. Its target is not known. This entry belongs to a study of radiotherapy plus CTLA-4 blockade in lung cancer. Overall study context: Among patients, about 17% showed objective responses, and approximately 30% had disease control. Study results and caveats: Radiotherapy plus ipilimumab was followed by expansion in blood of tumor-derived TCR clones.

The repertoire was sequenced with immunoSEQ multiplex PCR; TCRdb's copy has only in-frame clones and lacks some. This sample has 80,000 or so clones, with around 81% found just once. The length of the CDR3 is 12 residues. The V and J ends lost 5 bases and 4 bases respectively, with 6 bases between them. The V gene's germline CDR1 is SGHTA and CDR2 FQGNSA. The sample was peripheral blood, taken from a patient treated with radiotherapy plus ipilimumab. V and J are TRBV7-2 and TRBJ1-3; D is ambiguous. This TCR was sampled from a human donor with non-small cell lung cancer who had a partial response to radiotherapy plus ipilimumab. Some clones in this sample may be carry-over from other donors' samples. The CDR3 nucleotides read TGTGCCAGCAGCCAACAAGGAAACACCATATATTTT. Its protein is CASSQQGNTIYF.